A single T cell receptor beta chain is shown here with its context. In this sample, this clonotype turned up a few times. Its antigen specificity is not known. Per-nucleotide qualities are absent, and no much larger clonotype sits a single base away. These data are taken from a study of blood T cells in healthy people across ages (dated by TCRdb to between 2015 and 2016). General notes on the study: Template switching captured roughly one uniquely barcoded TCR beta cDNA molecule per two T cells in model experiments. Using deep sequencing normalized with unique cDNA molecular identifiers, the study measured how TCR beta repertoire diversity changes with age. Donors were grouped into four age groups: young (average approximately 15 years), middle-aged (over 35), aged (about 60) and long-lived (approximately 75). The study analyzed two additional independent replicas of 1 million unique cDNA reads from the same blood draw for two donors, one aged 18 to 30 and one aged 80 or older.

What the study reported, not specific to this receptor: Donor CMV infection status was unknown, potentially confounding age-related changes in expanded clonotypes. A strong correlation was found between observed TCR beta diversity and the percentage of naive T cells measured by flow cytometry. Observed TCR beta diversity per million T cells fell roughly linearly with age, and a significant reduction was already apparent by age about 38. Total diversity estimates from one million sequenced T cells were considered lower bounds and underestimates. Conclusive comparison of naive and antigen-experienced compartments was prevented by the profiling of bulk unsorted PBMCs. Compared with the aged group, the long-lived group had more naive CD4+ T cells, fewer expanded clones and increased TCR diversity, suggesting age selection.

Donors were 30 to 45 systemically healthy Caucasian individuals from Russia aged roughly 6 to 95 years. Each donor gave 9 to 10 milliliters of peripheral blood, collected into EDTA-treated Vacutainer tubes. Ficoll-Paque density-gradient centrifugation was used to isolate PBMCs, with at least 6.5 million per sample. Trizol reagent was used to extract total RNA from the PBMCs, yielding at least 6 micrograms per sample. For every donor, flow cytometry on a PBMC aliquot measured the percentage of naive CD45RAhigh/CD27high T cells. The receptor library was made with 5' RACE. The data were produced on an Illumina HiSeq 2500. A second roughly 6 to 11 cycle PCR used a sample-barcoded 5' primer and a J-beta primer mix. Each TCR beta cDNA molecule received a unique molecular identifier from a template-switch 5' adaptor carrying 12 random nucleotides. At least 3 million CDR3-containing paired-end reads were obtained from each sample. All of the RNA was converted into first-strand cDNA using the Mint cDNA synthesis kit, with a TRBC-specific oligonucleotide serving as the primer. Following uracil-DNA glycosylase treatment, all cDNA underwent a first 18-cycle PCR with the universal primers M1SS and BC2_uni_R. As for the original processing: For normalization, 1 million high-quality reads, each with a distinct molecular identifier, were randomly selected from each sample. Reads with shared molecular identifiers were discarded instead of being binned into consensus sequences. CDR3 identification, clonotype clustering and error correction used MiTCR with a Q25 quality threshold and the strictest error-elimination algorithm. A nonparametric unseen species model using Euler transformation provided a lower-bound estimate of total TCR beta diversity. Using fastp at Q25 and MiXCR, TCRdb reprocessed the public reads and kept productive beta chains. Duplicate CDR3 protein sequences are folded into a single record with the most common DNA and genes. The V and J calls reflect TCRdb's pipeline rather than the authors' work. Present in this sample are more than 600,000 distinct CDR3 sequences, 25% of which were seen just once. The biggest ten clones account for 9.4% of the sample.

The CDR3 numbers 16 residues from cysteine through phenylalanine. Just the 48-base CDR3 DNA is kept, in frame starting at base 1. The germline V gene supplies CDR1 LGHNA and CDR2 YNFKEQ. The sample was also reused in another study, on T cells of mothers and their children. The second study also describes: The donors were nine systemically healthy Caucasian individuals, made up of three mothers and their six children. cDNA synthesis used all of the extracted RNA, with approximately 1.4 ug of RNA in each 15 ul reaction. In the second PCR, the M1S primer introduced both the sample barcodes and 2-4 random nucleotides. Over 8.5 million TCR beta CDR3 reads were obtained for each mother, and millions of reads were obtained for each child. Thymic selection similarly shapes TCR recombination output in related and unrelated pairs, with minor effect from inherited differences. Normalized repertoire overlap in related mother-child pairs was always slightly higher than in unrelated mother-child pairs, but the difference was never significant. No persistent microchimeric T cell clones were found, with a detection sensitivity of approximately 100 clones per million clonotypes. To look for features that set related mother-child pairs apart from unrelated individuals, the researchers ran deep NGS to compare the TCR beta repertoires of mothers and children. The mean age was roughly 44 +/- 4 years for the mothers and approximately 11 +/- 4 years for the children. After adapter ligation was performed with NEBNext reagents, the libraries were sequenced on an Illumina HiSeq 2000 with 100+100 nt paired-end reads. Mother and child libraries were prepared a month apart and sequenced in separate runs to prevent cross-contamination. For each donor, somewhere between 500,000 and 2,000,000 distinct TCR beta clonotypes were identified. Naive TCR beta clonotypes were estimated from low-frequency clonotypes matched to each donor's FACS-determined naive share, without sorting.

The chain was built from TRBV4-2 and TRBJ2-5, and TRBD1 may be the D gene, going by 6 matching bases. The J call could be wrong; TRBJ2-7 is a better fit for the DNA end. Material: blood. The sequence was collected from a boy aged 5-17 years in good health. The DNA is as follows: TGTGCCAGCAGCACAGGGACGGGGCTAGACACTCTCGAGCAGTACTTC. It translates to CASSTGTGLDTLEQYF.